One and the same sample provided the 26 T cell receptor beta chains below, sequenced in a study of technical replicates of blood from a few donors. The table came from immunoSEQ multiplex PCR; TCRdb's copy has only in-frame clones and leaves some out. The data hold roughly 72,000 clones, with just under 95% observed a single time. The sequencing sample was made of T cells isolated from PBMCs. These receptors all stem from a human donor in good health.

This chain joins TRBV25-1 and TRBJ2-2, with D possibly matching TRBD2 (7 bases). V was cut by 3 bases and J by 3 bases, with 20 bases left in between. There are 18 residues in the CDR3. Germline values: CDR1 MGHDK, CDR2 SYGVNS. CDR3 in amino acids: CASSETGGTHFDTGELFF. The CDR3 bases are TGTGCCAGCAGTGAGACGGGGGGCACACACTTCGACACCGGGGAGCTGTTTTTT. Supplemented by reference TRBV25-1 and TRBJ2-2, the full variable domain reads EADIYQTPRYLVIGTGKKITLECSQTMGHDKMYWYQQDPGMELHLIHYSYGVNSTEKGDLSSESTVSRIRTEHFPLTLESARPSHTSQYLCASSETGGTHFDTGELFFGEGSRLTVL.

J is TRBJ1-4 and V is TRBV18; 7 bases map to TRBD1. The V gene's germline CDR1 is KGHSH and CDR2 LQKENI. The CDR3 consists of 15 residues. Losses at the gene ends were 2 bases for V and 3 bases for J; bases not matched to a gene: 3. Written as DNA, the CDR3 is TGTGCCAGCTCACCAAGCAGGGGGGCTAATGAAAAACTGTTTTTT. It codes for CASSPSRGANEKLFF.

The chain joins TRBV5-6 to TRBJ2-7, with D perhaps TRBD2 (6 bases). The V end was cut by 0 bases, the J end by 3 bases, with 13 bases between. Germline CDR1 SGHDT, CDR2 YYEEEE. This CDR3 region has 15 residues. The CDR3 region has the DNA TGTGCCAGCAGCTTGGGGGCGGGGCTCTTCTACGAGCAGTACTTC. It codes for CASSLGAGLFYEQYF.

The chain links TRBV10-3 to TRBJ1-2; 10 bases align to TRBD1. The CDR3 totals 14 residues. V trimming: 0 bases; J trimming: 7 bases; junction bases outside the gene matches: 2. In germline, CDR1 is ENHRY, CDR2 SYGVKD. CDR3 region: CAISESRTGGGYTF. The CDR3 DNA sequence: TGTGCCATCAGTGAGTCCCGGACAGGGGGTGGCTACACCTTC.

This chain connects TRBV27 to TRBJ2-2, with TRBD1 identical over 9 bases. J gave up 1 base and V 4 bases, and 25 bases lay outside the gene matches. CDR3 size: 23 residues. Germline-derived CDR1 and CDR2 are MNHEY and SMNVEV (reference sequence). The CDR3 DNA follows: TGTGCCAGCAGTTATTACCTACCCCCCCTCAGGACAGGGGCGAATAGGAACACCGGGGAGCTGTTTTTT. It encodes CASSYYLPPLRTGANRNTGELFF.

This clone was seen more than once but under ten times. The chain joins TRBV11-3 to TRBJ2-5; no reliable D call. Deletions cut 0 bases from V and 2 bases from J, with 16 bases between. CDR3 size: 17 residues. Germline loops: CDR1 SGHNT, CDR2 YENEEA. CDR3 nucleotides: TGTGCCAGCAGCTTAGATCTTACAGAAATATCTCAAGAGACCCAGTACTTC. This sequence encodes CASSLDLTEISQETQYF.

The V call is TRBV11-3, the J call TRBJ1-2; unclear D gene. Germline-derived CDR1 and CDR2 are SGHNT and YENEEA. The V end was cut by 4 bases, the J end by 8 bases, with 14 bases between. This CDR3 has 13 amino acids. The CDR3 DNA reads TGTGCCAGCAGCTCCCGGTCGGGGAGCGGCTACACCTTC. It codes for CASSSRSGSGYTF.

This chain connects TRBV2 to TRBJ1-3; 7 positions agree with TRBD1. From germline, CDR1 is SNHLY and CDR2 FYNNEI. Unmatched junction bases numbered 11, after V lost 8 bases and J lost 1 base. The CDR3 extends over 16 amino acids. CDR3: CASQGEVYGSGNTIYF. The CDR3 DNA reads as TGTGCCAGCCAGGGGGAAGTCTACGGATCTGGAAACACCATATATTTT. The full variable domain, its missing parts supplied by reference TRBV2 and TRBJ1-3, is EPEVTQTPSHQVTQMGQEVILRCVPISNHLYFYWYRQILGQKVEFLVSFYNNEISEKSEIFDDQFSVERPDGSNFTLKIRSTKLEDSAMYFCASQGEVYGSGNTIYFGEGSWLTVV.

The CDR3 here is CASSQGRETEAFF. For the CDR3, the DNA is TGTGCCAGCAGCCAAGGAAGAGAGACTGAAGCTTTCTTT. The chain employs TRBV4-2 and TRBJ1-1; D ambiguous. With 1 base removed from V and 5 bases from J, the gap between germline ends came to 8 bases. CDR3 size: 13 residues. In germline, CDR1 is LGHNA, CDR2 YNFKEQ.

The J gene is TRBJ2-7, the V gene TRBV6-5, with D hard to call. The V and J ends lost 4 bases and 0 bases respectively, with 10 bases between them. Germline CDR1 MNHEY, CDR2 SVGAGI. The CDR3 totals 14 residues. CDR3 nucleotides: TGTGCCAGCAGTTCCTCACTTATCTCCTACGAGCAGTACTTC. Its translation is CASSSSLISYEQYF.

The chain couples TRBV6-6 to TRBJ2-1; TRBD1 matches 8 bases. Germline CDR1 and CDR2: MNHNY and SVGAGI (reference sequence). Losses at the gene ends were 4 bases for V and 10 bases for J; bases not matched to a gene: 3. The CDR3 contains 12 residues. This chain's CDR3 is CASSSGGQEQFF. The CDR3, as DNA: TGTGCCAGCAGTTCAGGGGGCCAAGAGCAGTTCTTC.

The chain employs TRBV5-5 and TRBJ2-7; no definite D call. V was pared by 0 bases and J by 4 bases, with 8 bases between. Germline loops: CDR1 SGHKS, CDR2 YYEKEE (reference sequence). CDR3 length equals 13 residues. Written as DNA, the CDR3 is TGTGCCAGCAGCTTGGGAAACGGGTACGAGCAGTACTTC. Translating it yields CASSLGNGYEQYF.

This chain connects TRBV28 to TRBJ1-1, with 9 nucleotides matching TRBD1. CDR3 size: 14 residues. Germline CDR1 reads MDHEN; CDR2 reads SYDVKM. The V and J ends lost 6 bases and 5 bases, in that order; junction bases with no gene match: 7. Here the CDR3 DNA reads TGTGCCAGCAGGGGGACAGGGAGGAAAACTGAAGCTTTCTTT. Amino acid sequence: CASRGTGRKTEAFF.

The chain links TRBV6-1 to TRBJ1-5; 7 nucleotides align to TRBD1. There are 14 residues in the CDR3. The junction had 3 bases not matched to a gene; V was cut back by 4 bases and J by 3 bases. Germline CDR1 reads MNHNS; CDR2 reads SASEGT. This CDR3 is CASSVGQDNQPQHF. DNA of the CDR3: TGTGCCAGCAGTGTAGGACAGGACAATCAGCCCCAGCATTTT.

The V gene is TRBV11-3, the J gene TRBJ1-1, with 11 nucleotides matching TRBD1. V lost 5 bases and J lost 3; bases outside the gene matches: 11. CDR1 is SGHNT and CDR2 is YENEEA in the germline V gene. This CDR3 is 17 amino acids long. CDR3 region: CASSPTRTGGADTEAFF. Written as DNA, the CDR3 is TGTGCCAGCAGCCCCACTAGGACAGGGGGCGCGGACACTGAAGCTTTCTTT.

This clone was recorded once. The CDR3 region is CASSLVPGPTYEQYF. The CDR3 DNA is TGCGCCAGCAGCTTGGTCCCAGGCCCTACCTACGAGCAGTACTTC. The chain links TRBV5-1 to TRBJ2-7; D unresolved. The CDR3 has 15 amino acids. Trimming stripped 0 bases from V and 2 bases from J, with 12 bases between. In germline, CDR1 is SGHRS, CDR2 YFSETQ.

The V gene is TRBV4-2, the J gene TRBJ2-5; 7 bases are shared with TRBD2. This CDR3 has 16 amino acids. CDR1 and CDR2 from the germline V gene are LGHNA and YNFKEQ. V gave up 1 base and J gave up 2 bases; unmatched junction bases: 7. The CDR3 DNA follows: TGTGCCAGCAGCCAAGGACCGTGGGGAGGGCAAGAGACCCAGTACTTC. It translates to CASSQGPWGGQETQYF.

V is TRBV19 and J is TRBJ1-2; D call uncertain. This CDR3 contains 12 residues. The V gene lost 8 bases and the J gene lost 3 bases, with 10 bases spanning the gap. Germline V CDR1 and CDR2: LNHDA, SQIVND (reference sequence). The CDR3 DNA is TGTGCCAGTTCAGGTTCGGACTATGGCTACACCTTC. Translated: CASSGSDYGYTF.

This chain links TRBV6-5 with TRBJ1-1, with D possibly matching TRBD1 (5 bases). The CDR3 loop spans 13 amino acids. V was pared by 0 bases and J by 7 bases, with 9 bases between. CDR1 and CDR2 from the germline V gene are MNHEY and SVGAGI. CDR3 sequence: CASSYSEGLEAFF. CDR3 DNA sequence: TGTGCCAGCAGTTACTCCGAGGGACTTGAAGCTTTCTTT.

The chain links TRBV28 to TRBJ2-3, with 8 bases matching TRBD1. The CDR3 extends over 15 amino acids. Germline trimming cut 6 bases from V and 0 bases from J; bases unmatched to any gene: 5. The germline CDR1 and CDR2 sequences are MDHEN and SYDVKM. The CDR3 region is CASSLQGGSTDTQYF. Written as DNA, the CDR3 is TGTGCCAGCAGCCTACAGGGGGGAAGCACAGATACGCAGTATTTT.

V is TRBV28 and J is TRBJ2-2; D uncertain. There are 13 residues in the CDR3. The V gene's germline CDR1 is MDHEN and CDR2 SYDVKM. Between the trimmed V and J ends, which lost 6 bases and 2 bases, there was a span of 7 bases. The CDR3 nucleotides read TGTGCCAGCAGAAATCTAAACACCGGGGAGCTGTTTTTT. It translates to CASRNLNTGELFF.

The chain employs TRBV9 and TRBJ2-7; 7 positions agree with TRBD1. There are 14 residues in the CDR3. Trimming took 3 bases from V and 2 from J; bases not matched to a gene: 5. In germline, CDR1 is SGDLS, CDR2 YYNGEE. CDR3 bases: TGTGCCAGCAGCGCCGCCGGGACAGCCTACGAGCAGTACTTC. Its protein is CASSAAGTAYEQYF.

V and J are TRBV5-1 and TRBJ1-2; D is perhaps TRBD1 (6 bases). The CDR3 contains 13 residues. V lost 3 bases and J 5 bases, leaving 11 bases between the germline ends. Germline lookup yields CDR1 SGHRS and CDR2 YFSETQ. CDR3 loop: CASSSPGQYGYTF. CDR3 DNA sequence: TGCGCCAGCAGCTCACCTGGACAGTATGGCTACACCTTC.

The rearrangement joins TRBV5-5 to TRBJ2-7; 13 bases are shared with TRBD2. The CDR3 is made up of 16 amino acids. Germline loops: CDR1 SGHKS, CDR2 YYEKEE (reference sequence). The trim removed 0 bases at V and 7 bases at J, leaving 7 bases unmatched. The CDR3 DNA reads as TGTGCCAGCAGCTTGGGGACTAGCGGGAGCGCCCTGGAGCAGTACTTC. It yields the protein CASSLGTSGSALEQYF. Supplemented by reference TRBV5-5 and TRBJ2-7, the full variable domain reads DAGVTQSPTHLIKTRGQQVTLRCSPISGHKSVSWYQQVLGQGPQFIFQYYEKEERGRGNFPDRFSARQFPNYSSELNVNALLLGDSALYLCASSLGTSGSALEQYFGPGTRLTVT.

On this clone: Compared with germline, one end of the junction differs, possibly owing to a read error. The CDR3 spells CASSLSTSGDF. CDR3 sequence (DNA): TGTGCCAGCAGCTTAAGCACTAGCGGGGATTTT. The genes are TRBV7-9 and TRBJ2-3; TRBD2 agrees at 10 bases. The germline V gene encodes CDR1 SEHNR and CDR2 FQNEAQ (reference sequence). The CDR3 extends over 11 amino acids.

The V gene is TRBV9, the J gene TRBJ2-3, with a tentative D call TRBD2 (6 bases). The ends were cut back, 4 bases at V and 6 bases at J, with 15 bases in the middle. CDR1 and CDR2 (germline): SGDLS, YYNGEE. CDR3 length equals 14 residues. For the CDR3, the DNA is TGTGCCAGCAGCAACCGGGGGACCTGGGATACGCAGTATTTT. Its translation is CASSNRGTWDTQYF.